The 32 T cell receptor beta chains in this list originate from one sample, sequenced in a study of beta chain features in type 1 diabetes. Since all of the isolated RNA was reverse transcribed, expressed TCRB transcripts were what got sequenced. Data came from immunoSEQ multiplex PCR; TCRdb stores just in-frame clones and leaves some out. The sample records 400,000 to 450,000 clones, more than 11% being singletons. The sequenced sample consisted of naive CD4+ T cells from blood. The source is a man aged 25 to 45 in good health.

The chain links TRBV28 to TRBJ1-2; D remains unclear. From germline, CDR1 is MDHEN and CDR2 SYDVKM. This CDR3 contains 14 residues. V lost 7 bases and J lost 0, with 12 bases in between. CDR3 sequence (DNA): TGTGCCAGCACCCAGCTCCTTCCTAACTATGGCTACACCTTC. It specifies CASTQLLPNYGYTF.

The chain links TRBV9 to TRBJ2-3; 9 nucleotides align to TRBD2. The germline V gene has CDR1 SGDLS and CDR2 YYNGEE. The junction had 13 bases not matched to a gene; V was cut back by 1 base and J by 7 bases. The CDR3 sequence is 17 residues long. This CDR3 is CASSVLPRREGSNTQYF. CDR3 DNA sequence: TGTGCCAGCAGCGTACTTCCCAGGCGGGAGGGTTCGAATACGCAGTATTTT.

This clone was seen a few times. Other nucleotide sequences in the sample specify the same CDR3. As DNA, the CDR3 is TGCAGCGCGGGAGGGGGGAATCAGCCCCAGCATTTT. Translation gives CSAGGGNQPQHF. The chain employs TRBV29-1 and TRBJ1-5; perhaps TRBD1 as D (6 bases). Trimming pared 7 bases from V and 4 bases from J, leaving 11 bases between. The CDR3 contains 12 residues. Germline V CDR1 and CDR2: SQVTM, ANQGSEA.

The chain combines TRBV27 with TRBJ2-6; no reliable D call. Germline values: CDR1 MNHEY, CDR2 SMNVEV (reference sequence). Trimming cost V 2 bases and J 0 bases, with 5 bases left between them. The CDR3 is 15 residues long. This chain's CDR3 is CASSLTVSGANVLTF. The DNA of the CDR3 is TGTGCCAGCAGTTTAACGGTCTCTGGGGCCAACGTCCTGACTTTC.

This sequence joins TRBV9 and TRBJ1-6; D may be TRBD1 (5 bases). The CDR3 consists of 15 residues. Trimming took 0 bases from V and 12 from J, leaving 16 bases between them. Germline lookup yields CDR1 SGDLS and CDR2 YYNGEE. CDR3 nucleotide sequence: TGTGCCAGCAGCGTAGGGGGCAGACGGGAGGTACCCCTCCACTTT. This sequence encodes CASSVGGRREVPLHF.

This clone was detected only a few times. Here the CDR3 reads CASRRTGLNTEAFF. CDR3 sequence (DNA): TGTGCCAGCAGGCGGACAGGGTTGAACACTGAAGCTTTCTTT. V gene TRBV5-6 combines with J gene TRBJ1-1, with 8 positions matching TRBD1. V was pared by 5 bases and J by 0 bases, with 3 bases of the junction left unmatched. Germline loops: CDR1 SGHDT, CDR2 YYEEEE. The CDR3 runs 14 residues.

The table lists this clone with many counts. The rearrangement uses TRBV19 and TRBJ1-2; D is unresolved. The germline CDR1 and CDR2 sequences are LNHDA and SQIVND (reference sequence). The CDR3 is made up of 13 amino acids. V was cut by 7 bases and J by 12 bases, with 21 bases left in between. The CDR3 nucleotides are TGTGCCAGTACCGATGGGTTACGCCATCGCGACACCTTC. Translated: CASTDGLRHRDTF. Using reference TRBV19 and TRBJ1-2 for the parts outside the CDR3, the full variable domain is DGGITQSPKYLFRKEGQNVTLSCEQNLNHDAMYWYRQDPGQGLRLIYYSQIVNDFQKGDIAEGYSVSREKKESFPLTVTSAQKNPTAFYLCASTDGLRHRDTFGSGTRLTVV.

This clone was counted between two and nine times. The genes are TRBV11-2 and TRBJ1-2; 7 bases align to TRBD1. This CDR3 contains 11 residues. Germline loops: CDR1 SGHAT, CDR2 FQNNGV. V was pared by 3 bases and J by 14 bases, with 6 bases of the junction left unmatched. The CDR3 coding sequence is TGTGCCAGCAGCTTGGTGGGACAGCCGACCTTC. Its translation is CASSLVGQPTF. Together with reference TRBV11-2 and TRBJ1-2, the CDR3 gives the full variable domain: EAGVAQSPRYKIIEKRQSVAFWCNPISGHATLYWYQQILGQGPKLLIQFQNNGVVDDSQLPKDRFSAERLKGVDSTLKIQPAKLEDSAVYLCASSLVGQPTFGSGTRLTVV.

This chain joins TRBV5-1 and TRBJ1-5; no reliable D call. Trimming left V 0 bases short and J 7 bases short, with 8 bases between. CDR3 size: 13 residues. Germline CDR1 SGHRS, CDR2 YFSETQ. CDR3 amino acids: CASSLGQEQPQHF. In DNA form, the CDR3 reads TGCGCCAGCAGCTTGGGCCAGGAGCAGCCCCAGCATTTT.

J is TRBJ1-1 and V is TRBV9; the D gene is possibly TRBD1 (6 bases). CDR3 length equals 13 residues. The germline V gene has CDR1 SGDLS and CDR2 YYNGEE. Deletions cut 2 bases from V and 10 bases from J, with 15 bases between. CDR3 DNA: TGTGCCAGCAGCGTCGTCGGACAGCCTAGAGCTTTCTTT. Protein sequence: CASSVVGQPRAFF.

A few counts support this clone. The rearrangement joins TRBV7-9 to TRBJ2-3, with a tentative D call TRBD1 (5 bases). The CDR3 is made up of 16 amino acids. The V end lost 7 bases, the J end lost 3 bases, and 20 bases lay between the germline ends. Germline assignment: CDR1 SEHNR and CDR2 FQNEAQ (reference sequence). CDR3: CASIQGAWSLTDTQYF. CDR3 nucleotide sequence: TGTGCCAGCATCCAAGGGGCTTGGTCCCTTACAGATACGCAGTATTTT.

In its sample, this clone was seen a few times. The chain is built from TRBV6-5 and TRBJ2-2; a weak D match, TRBD1 (6 bases). V lost 6 bases to trimming and J lost 1 base, with 12 bases between them. Germline V gives CDR1 MNHEY, CDR2 SVGAGI. This CDR3 region has 15 residues. The CDR3 loop is CASSPNRVNTGELFF. CDR3 bases: TGTGCCAGCAGCCCAAACAGGGTGAACACCGGGGAGCTGTTTTTT.

This clone was recorded a few times. V and J are TRBV14 and TRBJ2-3; TRBD2 agrees at 7 bases. J gave up 3 bases and V 6 bases, and 6 bases lay outside the gene matches. Germline loops: CDR1 SGHDN, CDR2 FVKESK. The CDR3 extends over 14 amino acids. The CDR3 DNA is TGTGCCAGCAGAAACGGACTAGTGACAGATACGCAGTATTTT. It yields the protein CASRNGLVTDTQYF.

This clone has only a few counts. The gene calls are TRBV6-5 and TRBJ2-3; 9 bases are a match to TRBD1. V gave up 11 bases and J gave up 3 bases; unmatched junction bases: 6. The germline CDR1 and CDR2 sequences are MNHEY and SVGAGI. CDR3 length equals 13 residues. The DNA of the CDR3 is TGTGCCGCAAACAGGGGGCCTACAGATACGCAGTATTTT. As protein: CAANRGPTDTQYF.

The genes are TRBV11-2 and TRBJ2-4; D might be TRBD2 (5 bases). The V end lost 6 bases, the J end lost 9 bases, and 18 bases lay between the germline ends. This CDR3 is 14 amino acids long. Germline V gene sequence: CDR1 SGHAT, CDR2 FQNNGV. CDR3 DNA sequence: TGTGCCAGCAGTCCCTCGGATTATGGAGGCATTCAGTACTTC. It codes for CASSPSDYGGIQYF.

The chain is built from TRBV5-1 and TRBJ2-7; 8 nucleotides agree with TRBD1. The CDR3 loop spans 15 amino acids. Per germline, CDR1 SGHRS and CDR2 YFSETQ. After removal of 0 bases from V and 1 base from J, the junction contained 3 bases not matched to a gene. In DNA form, the CDR3 reads TGCGCCAGCAGCTTGGGGACAGGGAATTCCTACGAGCAGTACTTC. Translating it yields CASSLGTGNSYEQYF.

The chain uses TRBV30 and TRBJ2-7; no clear D gene. V dropped 0 bases and J dropped 3 bases, with 15 bases sitting between them. Germline CDR1 and CDR2: GTSNPN and SVGIG (reference sequence). This CDR3 region has 15 residues. The CDR3 spells CAWSVREYPFYEQYF. Written as DNA, the CDR3 is TGTGCCTGGAGTGTACGTGAATATCCCTTCTACGAGCAGTACTTC.

In DNA form, the CDR3 reads TGTGCCAGCAGCCCCGGGACAGGGTACGGAGAGACCCAGTACTTC. Translating it yields CASSPGTGYGETQYF. This chain links TRBV7-2 with TRBJ2-5, with 9 nucleotides matching TRBD1. V lost 5 bases and J lost 4; bases outside the gene matches: 8. Germline V CDR1 and CDR2: SGHTA, FQGNSA. CDR3 length: 15 residues.

The chain uses TRBV6-1 and TRBJ2-3; D gene ambiguous. The V gene's germline CDR1 is MNHNS and CDR2 SASEGT. The CDR3 extends over 13 amino acids. V lost 2 bases and J 6 bases, leaving 9 bases between the germline ends. CDR3 protein: CASSERLWDTQYF. CDR3 nucleotides: TGTGCCAGCAGTGAAAGGTTGTGGGATACGCAGTATTTT.

The chain has TRBV5-4 and TRBJ2-1; 7 bases fit TRBD1. The CDR3 has 15 amino acids. Looked up from germline, CDR1 is SGHNT and CDR2 is YYREEE (reference sequence). V lost 3 bases, J lost 1 base, and 4 bases stayed unmatched. CDR3 DNA sequence: TGTGCCAGCAGCTCCCGACAGGGATCCTACAATGAGCAGTTCTTC. Its translation: CASSSRQGSYNEQFF.

The chain has TRBV5-1 and TRBJ1-1; D is uncertain. V dropped 2 bases and J dropped 0 bases, with 8 bases sitting between them. The CDR3 consists of 14 residues. Germline CDR1 reads SGHRS; CDR2 reads YFSETQ. The CDR3 nucleotides read TGCGCCAGCAGCTTTGGGGAGGTGAACACTGAAGCTTTCTTT. Residues: CASSFGEVNTEAFF.

This clone was observed at least ten times. The junction differs from germline at one of its ends, possibly a read error. This CDR3 is CSVDVFATNIQYF. In DNA, the CDR3 is TGCAGCGTTGACGTATTCGCCACAAACATTCAGTACTTC. V gene TRBV29-1 combines with J gene TRBJ2-4; D call uncertain. The CDR3 runs 13 residues. Germline CDR1 and CDR2: SQVTM and ANQGSEA.

This sequence joins TRBV20-1 and TRBJ1-4; D gene ambiguous. CDR3 length: 11 amino acids. Germline V CDR1 and CDR2: DFQATT, SNEGSKA (reference sequence). Trimming cost V 2 bases and J 5 bases, with 3 bases left between them. CDR3 sequence (DNA): TGCAGTGCTAGAACCAATGAAAAACTGTTTTTT. Translation: CSARTNEKLFF.

The chain couples TRBV7-2 to TRBJ2-1; D could derive from TRBD1 or TRBD2 (5 bases each). This CDR3 contains 16 residues. V lost 1 base and J 2 bases, leaving 12 bases between the germline ends. From germline, CDR1 is SGHTA and CDR2 FQGNSA. CDR3 protein: CASSLVPGGTYNEQFF. The DNA for the CDR3 is TGTGCCAGCAGCTTAGTACCTGGGGGTACCTACAATGAGCAGTTCTTC.

This clone was seen a few times. The V gene is TRBV7-2, the J gene TRBJ2-5; the D is unclear. V lost 1 base and J lost 3, with 9 bases in between. Germline V gene sequence: CDR1 SGHTA, CDR2 FQGNSA. The CDR3 totals 14 residues. The DNA for the CDR3 is TGTGCCAGCAGCTTAGTTCGGCAGGAAGAGACCCAGTACTTC. Translated: CASSLVRQEETQYF.

This clone was counted between two and nine times. The CDR3 protein is CASSNQGVGDQPQHF. The CDR3 bases are TGTGCCAGCAGCAACCAAGGCGTAGGAGATCAGCCCCAGCATTTT. The chain recombines TRBV21-1 with TRBJ1-5. TRBV21-1 is a pseudogene. The CDR3 has 15 amino acids.

This clone was seen a handful of times. CDR3 protein: CAWGRSSYNEQFF. CDR3 nucleotides: TGTGCCTGGGGGCGCAGCTCCTACAATGAGCAGTTCTTC. The chain combines TRBV30 with TRBJ2-1; D gene unclear. The germline gives CDR1 GTSNPN, CDR2 SVGIG (reference sequence). CDR3 length: 13 amino acids. V gave up 5 bases and J gave up 0 bases, with 8 bases separating them.

The rearrangement uses TRBV15 and TRBJ2-5; 8 nucleotides line up with TRBD2. The CDR3 is 15 amino acids. Germline CDR1 LNHNV, CDR2 YYDKDF (reference sequence). V lost 3 bases to trimming and J lost 5 bases; unmatched junction nucleotides: 8. CDR3 loop: CATSRASGQGETQYF. The CDR3 DNA sequence: TGTGCCACCAGCAGGGCTAGCGGGCAGGGGGAGACCCAGTACTTC.

This clone was detected only a few times. The chain joins TRBV9 to TRBJ2-2; 11 bases agree with TRBD2. Germline V lookup: CDR1 SGDLS, CDR2 YYNGEE. J lost 2 bases, V lost 4 bases, and 10 bases had no gene match. The CDR3 totals 18 residues. The CDR3 protein is CASSHLGLAGGNTGELFF. In DNA, the CDR3 is TGTGCCAGCAGCCACCTGGGGCTAGCGGGGGGAAACACCGGGGAGCTGTTTTTT.

This chain connects TRBV5-1 to TRBJ2-2, with D uncertain. Trimming cost V 4 bases and J 4 bases, with 17 bases left between them. From germline, CDR1 is SGHRS and CDR2 YFSETQ. The CDR3 runs 16 residues. Written as DNA, the CDR3 is TGCGCCAGCAGCCCTATGCTGAACACCCTCACCGGGGAGCTGTTTTTT. Its protein is CASSPMLNTLTGELFF.

This sequence joins TRBV5-1 and TRBJ1-2; 7 bases are shared with TRBD1. Per the germline V gene, CDR1 is SGHRS and CDR2 is YFSETQ. V was clipped by 3 bases and J by 6 bases; unmatched bases: 8. This CDR3 has 14 amino acids. CDR3: CASSYSGQAHGYTF. The CDR3 bases are TGCGCCAGCAGCTACTCAGGACAGGCACATGGCTACACCTTC.

The chain carries TRBV27 and TRBJ2-1; the match to TRBD1 covers 7 bases. This CDR3 has 14 residues. The junction had 13 bases not matched to a gene; V was cut back by 5 bases and J by 12 bases. Germline V gene lookup returns CDR1 MNHEY and CDR2 SMNVEV (reference sequence). CDR3 residues: CASSLRTGKVGQFF. Here the CDR3 DNA reads TGTGCCAGCAGTCTACGGACAGGAAAAGTCGGGCAGTTCTTC.